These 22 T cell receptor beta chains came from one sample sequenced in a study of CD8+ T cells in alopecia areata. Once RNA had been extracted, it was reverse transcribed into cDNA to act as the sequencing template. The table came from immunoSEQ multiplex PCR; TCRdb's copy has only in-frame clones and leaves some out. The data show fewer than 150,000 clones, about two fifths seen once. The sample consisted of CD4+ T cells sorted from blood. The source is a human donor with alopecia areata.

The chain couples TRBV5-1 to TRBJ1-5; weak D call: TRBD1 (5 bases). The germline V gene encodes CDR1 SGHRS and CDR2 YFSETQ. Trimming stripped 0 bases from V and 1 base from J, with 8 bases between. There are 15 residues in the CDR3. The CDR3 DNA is TGCGCCAGCAGCTTGGAAGGGGTGAGCAATCAGCCCCAGCATTTT. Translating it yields CASSLEGVSNQPQHF.

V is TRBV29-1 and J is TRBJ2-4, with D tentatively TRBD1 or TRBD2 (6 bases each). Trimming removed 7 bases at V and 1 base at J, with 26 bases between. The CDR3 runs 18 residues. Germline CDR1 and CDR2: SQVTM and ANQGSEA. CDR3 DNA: TGCAGCGCCGGTACCGGGACAACAAGGGGGGAGGCCAAAAACATTCAGTACTTC. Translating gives CSAGTGTTRGEAKNIQYF.

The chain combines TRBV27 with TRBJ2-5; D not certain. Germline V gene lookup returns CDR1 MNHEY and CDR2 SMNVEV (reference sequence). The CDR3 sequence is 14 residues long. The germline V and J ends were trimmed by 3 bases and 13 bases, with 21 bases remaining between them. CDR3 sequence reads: CASSFSTGPFLLYF. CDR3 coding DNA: TGTGCCAGCAGTTTTTCAACCGGGCCGTTCCTTTTGTACTTC.

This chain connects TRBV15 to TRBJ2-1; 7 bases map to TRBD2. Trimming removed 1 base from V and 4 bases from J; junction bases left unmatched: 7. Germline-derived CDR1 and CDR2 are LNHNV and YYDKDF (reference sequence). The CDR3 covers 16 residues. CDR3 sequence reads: CATSRVGGRKYNEQFF. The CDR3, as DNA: TGTGCCACCAGCAGAGTTGGCGGGAGAAAGTACAATGAGCAGTTCTTC.

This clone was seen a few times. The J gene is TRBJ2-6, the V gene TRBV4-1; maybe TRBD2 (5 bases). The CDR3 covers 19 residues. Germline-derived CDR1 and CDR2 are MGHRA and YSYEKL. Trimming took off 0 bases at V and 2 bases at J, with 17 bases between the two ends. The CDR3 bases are TGCGCCAGCAGCCAAGATATCATAGGAGGAGTACCTGGGGCCAACGTCCTGACTTTC. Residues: CASSQDIIGGVPGANVLTF.

The CDR3 DNA sequence: TGCAGCGTATCCGGGACATTGAACACTGAAGCTTTCTTT. The encoded protein is CSVSGTLNTEAFF. The rearrangement uses TRBV29-1 and TRBJ1-1; a possible D gene is TRBD1 (6 bases). CDR1 is SQVTM and CDR2 is ANQGSEA in the germline V gene. This CDR3 spans 13 amino acids. The V and J ends lost 6 bases and 0 bases respectively, with 11 bases between them. Full variable domain (missing parts from reference TRBV29-1 and TRBJ1-1): SAVISQKPSRDICQRGTSLTIQCQVDSQVTMMFWYRQQPGQSLTLIATANQGSEATYESGFVIDKFPISRPNLTFSTLTVSNMSPEDSSIYLCSVSGTLNTEAFFGQGTRLTVV.

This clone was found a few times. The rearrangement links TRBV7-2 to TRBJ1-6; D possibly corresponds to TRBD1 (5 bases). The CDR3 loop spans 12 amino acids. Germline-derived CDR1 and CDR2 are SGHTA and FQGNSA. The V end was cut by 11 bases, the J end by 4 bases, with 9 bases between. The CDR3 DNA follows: TGTGCCGCTGCAGGGTATAATTCACCCCTCCACTTT. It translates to CAAAGYNSPLHF. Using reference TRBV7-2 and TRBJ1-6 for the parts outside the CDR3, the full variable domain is GAGVSQSPSNKVTEKGKDVELRCDPISGHTALYWYRQSLGQGLEFLIYFQGNSAPDKSGLPSDRFSAERTGGSVSTLTIQRTQQEDSAVYLCAAAGYNSPLHFGNGTRLTVT.

In DNA form, the CDR3 reads TGCAGCCCCGGGACTAGCGCAAAGAACACCGGGGAGCTGTTTTTT. Translated, it gives CSPGTSAKNTGELFF. V usage is TRBV29-1 and J usage is TRBJ2-2; TRBD2 matches 10 bases. V shed 8 bases, J shed 1 base, and the junction held 7 bases outside the gene matches. The CDR3 consists of 15 residues. Germline loops: CDR1 SQVTM, CDR2 ANQGSEA.

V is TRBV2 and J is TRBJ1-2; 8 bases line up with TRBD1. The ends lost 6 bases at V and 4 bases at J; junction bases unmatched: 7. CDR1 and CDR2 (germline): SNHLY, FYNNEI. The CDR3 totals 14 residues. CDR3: CASSGDRGSYGYTF. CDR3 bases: TGTGCCAGCAGCGGTGACAGGGGCAGCTATGGCTACACCTTC.

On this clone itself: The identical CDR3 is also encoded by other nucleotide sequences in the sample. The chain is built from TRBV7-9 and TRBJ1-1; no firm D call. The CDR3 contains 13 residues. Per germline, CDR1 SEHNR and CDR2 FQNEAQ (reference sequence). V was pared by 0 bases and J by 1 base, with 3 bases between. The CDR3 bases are TGTGCCAGCAGCTTAGCTGCGAACACTGAAGCTTTCTTT. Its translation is CASSLAANTEAFF.

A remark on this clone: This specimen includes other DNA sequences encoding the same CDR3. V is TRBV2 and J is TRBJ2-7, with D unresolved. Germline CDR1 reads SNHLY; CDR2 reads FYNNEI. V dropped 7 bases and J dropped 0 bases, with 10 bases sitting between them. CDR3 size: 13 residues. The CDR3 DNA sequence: TGTGCCAGCAAGGTAGCCTCCTCCTACGAGCAGTACTTC. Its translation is CASKVASSYEQYF.

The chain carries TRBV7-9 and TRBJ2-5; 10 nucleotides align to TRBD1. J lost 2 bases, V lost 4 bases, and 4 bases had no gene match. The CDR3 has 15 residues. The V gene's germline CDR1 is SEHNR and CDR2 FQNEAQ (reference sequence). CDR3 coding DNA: TGTGCCAGCAGCTCGGGACAGGGGCTACAAGAGACCCAGTACTTC. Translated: CASSSGQGLQETQYF.

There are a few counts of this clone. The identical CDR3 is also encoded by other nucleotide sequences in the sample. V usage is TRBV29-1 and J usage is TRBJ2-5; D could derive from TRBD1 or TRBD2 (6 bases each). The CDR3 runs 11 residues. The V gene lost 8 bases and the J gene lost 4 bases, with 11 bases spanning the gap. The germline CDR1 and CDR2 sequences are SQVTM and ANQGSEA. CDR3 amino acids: CSSGGGETQYF. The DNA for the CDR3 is TGCAGCTCAGGAGGGGGAGAGACCCAGTACTTC.

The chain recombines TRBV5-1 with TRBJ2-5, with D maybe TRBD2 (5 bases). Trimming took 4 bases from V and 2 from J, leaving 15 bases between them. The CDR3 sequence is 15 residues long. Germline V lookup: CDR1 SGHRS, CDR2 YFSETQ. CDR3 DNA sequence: TGCGCCAGCAGCATTGGTACGGGAAGACAAGAGACCCAGTACTTC. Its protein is CASSIGTGRQETQYF. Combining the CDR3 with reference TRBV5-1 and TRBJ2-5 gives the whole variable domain KAGVTQTPRYLIKTRGQQVTLSCSPISGHRSVSWYQQTPGQGLQFLFEYFSETQRNKGNFPGRFSGRQFSNSRSEMNVSTLELGDSALYLCASSIGTGRQETQYFGPGTRLLVL.

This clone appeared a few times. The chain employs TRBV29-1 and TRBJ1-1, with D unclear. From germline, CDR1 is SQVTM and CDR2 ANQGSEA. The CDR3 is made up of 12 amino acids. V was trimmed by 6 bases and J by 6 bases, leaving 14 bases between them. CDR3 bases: TGCAGCGTCCGCCGGTGGACCCCTGAAGCTTTCTTT. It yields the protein CSVRRWTPEAFF.

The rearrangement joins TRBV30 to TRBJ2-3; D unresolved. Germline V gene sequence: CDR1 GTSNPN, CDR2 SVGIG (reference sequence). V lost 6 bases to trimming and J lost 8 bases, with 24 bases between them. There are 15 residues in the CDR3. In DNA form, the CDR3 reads TGTGCCTGCTACCCCGGGCTTGGCGGAATTGTTACGCAGTATTTT. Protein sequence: CACYPGLGGIVTQYF.

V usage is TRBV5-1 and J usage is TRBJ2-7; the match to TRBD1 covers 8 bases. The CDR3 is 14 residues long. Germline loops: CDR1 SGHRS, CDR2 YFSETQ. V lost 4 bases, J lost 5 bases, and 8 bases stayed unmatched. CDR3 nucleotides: TGCGCCAGCAGCCCTTGGACAGGGTCGGACGAGCAGTACTTC. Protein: CASSPWTGSDEQYF.

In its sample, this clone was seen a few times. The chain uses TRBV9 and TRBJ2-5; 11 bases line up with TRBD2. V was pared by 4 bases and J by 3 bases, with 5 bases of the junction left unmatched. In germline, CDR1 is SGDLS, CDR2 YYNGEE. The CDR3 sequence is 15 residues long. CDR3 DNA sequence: TGTGCCAGCAGCCCGATAGCGGGGGGGAAAGAGACCCAGTACTTC. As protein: CASSPIAGGKETQYF.

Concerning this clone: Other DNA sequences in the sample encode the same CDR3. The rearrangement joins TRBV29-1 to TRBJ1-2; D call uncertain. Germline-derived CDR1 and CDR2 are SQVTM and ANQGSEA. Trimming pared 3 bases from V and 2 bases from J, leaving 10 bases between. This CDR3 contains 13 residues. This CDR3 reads CSVDRTGNYGYTF. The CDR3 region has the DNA TGCAGCGTTGATCGGACGGGGAACTATGGCTACACCTTC.

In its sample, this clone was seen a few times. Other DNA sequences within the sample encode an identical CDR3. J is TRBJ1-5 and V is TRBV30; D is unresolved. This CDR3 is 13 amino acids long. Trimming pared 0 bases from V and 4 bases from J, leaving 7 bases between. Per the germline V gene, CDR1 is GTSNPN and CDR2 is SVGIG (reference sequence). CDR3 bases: TGTGCCTGGAGTGTACGTGGGAATCAGCCCCAGCATTTT. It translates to CAWSVRGNQPQHF.

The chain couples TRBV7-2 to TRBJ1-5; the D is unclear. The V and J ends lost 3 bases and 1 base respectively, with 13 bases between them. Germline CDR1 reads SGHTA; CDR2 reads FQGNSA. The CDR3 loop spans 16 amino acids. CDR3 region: CASSLGRYSSNQPQHF. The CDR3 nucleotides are TGTGCCAGCAGCTTGGGTCGGTATTCAAGCAATCAGCCCCAGCATTTT.

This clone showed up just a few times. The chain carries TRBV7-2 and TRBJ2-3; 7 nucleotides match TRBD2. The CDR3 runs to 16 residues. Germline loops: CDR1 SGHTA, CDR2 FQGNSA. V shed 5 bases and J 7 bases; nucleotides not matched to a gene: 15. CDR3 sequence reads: CASSRGDAGAGYTQYF. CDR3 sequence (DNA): TGTGCCAGCAGCCGGGGGGATGCGGGAGCCGGGTATACGCAGTATTTT.